Described below is a single T cell receptor beta chain sequence and its context. The target antigen is unknown. Mismatch with germline at one junction end may stem from a read error. Germline CDR1 and CDR2: KGHSY and FQNENV. The CDR3 has 15 amino acids. Data came from immunoSEQ multiplex PCR; TCRdb stores just in-frame clones and leaves some out. The sample includes tens of thousands of clones, about 90% of them seen just once. These data come from a study of T cell responses to AZD1222 COVID-19 vaccine. Study-wide results and caveats: Spike as a whole was targeted by vaccine-associated CD4 TCRs, dominant at 160-218 and 743-854. With two AZD1222 doses given, Spike-specific TCR breadth and depth both rose. Donors were chiefly white British, with a greater number of females, and clonal diversity was perhaps underestimated.

Sequencing was performed on peripheral blood, taken 28 days after the second dose of the MenACWY control vaccine. This receptor was identified in an adult who received the MenACWY meningococcal vaccine as a control. This chain uses TRBV16 with TRBJ1-5; TRBD1 might be the D (6 bases). CDR3 in DNA: TGTGCCAGCAGCCACTCGACAGGTAGCACTCAGCCCCAGCATTTT. The encoded protein is CASSHSTGSTQPQHF.